The present T cell receptor beta chain was sequenced within a study of T cells in Graves' hyperthyroidism and ophthalmopathy. This clonotype has only a few counts. This may come from a read error, since a much larger clone is one base off. Germline V gene data show CDR1 as MNHNS and CDR2 as SASEGT. The ends were cut back, 6 bases at V and 5 bases at J, with 17 bases in the middle. This CDR3 spans 14 amino acids. The CDR3 regions of TCR beta were amplified from RNA transcripts. TCR CDR3 underwent first-round RT-PCR with the HTBI primer set. TCRdb reprocessed the multiplex PCR reads via MiXCR and lists one record per CDR3 protein. The sample has around 610,000 distinct CDR3 sequences, about 15% seen once.

The origin of this receptor is a woman between 40 and 50 years old with Graves' ophthalmopathy. The sequencing input was blood. The V gene is TRBV6-1, the J gene TRBJ2-7; weak D call: TRBD2 (7 bases). The CDR3 DNA follows: TGTGCCAGCAGGCTAGCGGCGGACAGCCACGAGCAGTACTTC. Translating gives CASRLAADSHEQYF.